Listed below are T cell receptor beta chains from one sample, sequenced in a study of blood T cell repertoires in COVID-19. Libraries were prepared by immunoSEQ multiplex PCR; TCRdb keeps only in-frame clonotypes and omits some of them. The data show 100,000 to 150,000 clones, 70% to 85% seen once. Specimen: peripheral blood. These receptors came from a woman between 55 and 75 years old with acute or convalescent COVID-19. The CDR3 runs from the conserved cysteine through the conserved F or W. D genes are given only for firm matches. Only part of the rows carry a size: once, few, many, or a class if the clone is expanded.

clone size | J gene | D gene | V gene | CDR3 DNA | CDR3 protein
NA | TRBJ1-4 | TRBD1 | TRBV9 | TGTGCCAGCAGCGTATCCGGGACAGCTAATGAAAAACTGTTTTTT | CASSVSGTANEKLFF
NA | TRBJ1-2 | NA | TRBV30 | TGTGCCTGGAGCTTTGGGCGAGATGGCTACACCTTC | CAWSFGRDGYTF
once | TRBJ1-4 | NA | TRBV2 | TGTGCCAGCAGTGGGGGGGAAGTGCTGTTTTTT | CASSGGEVLFF
NA | TRBJ2-2 | NA | TRBV24-1 | TGTGCCACCAGTGATTTGGGATCTGCTAGGGGGGAGCTGTTTTTT | CATSDLGSARGELFF
NA | TRBJ2-5 | NA | TRBV7-2 | TGTGCCAGCAGCCCTCTCGAGGGAAGGGCAGGGACCCAGTACTTC | CASSPLEGRAGTQYF
NA | TRBJ2-5 | NA | TRBV2 | TGTGCCAGCAGGCCCCCCAGTCAAGAGACCCAGTACTTC | CASRPPSQETQYF
NA | TRBJ1-1 | NA | TRBV30 | TGTGCCTGGAAATTCGGGGAAGGCACTGAAGCTTTCTTT | CAWKFGEGTEAFF
NA | TRBJ1-1 | NA | TRBV6-6 | TGTGCCAGCAGCGGCCAGGGGAACACTGAAGCTTTCTTT | CASSGQGNTEAFF
NA | TRBJ1-1 | NA | TRBV7-9 | TGTGCCAGCAGCTCTCTAAGCGGGGGGGCGAACACTGAAGCTTTCTTT | CASSSLSGGANTEAFF
NA | TRBJ2-4 | TRBD1 | TRBV19 | TGTGCCAGTAGGCCACAGGGGGCTGACATTCAGTACTTC | CASRPQGADIQYF
NA | TRBJ2-7 | NA | TRBV30 | TGTGCCTGGAAAGGTCACAGGGCTTCCTACGAGCAGTACTTC | CAWKGHRASYEQYF
NA | TRBJ2-7 | TRBD1 | TRBV19 | TGTGCCACGTCCGGGACAGAGTACGAGCAGTACTTC | CATSGTEYEQYF
NA | TRBJ1-6 | TRBD1 | TRBV2 | TGTGCCAGCAAGGGACAGGGGTTTTTGGTCCACTTT | CASKGQGFLVHF
once | TRBJ1-5 | TRBD1 | TRBV19 | TGTGCCAGTAGTATAGGTCAGGGGGCTATTCGGCCCCAGCATTTT | CASSIGQGAIRPQHF
few | TRBJ1-1 | NA | TRBV29-1 | TGCAGCGGTGGACAGATGAACACTGAAGCTTTCTTT | CSGGQMNTEAFF
NA | TRBJ1-2 | TRBD1 | TRBV6-1 | TGTGCCAGCAGTGAACAGGGGGACTATGGCTACACCTTC | CASSEQGDYGYTF
NA | TRBJ1-1 | TRBD1 | TRBV19 | TGTGCCAGTAGTATAGGCCCCCGGGACAGGTATGAAGCTTTCTTT | CASSIGPRDRYEAFF
NA | TRBJ2-7 | NA | TRBV27 | TGTGCCAGCACCCACCCCGGACGGAGGGAGCAGTACTTC | CASTHPGRREQYF
NA | TRBJ2-2 | NA | TRBV28 | TGTGCCGGCAGCGGCGGGGCTCTTAACACCGGGGAGCTGTTTTTT | CAGSGGALNTGELFF
once | TRBJ1-4 | NA | TRBV3-1/TRBV3-2 | TGTGCCAGCAGCCTCCGGGGGTTGGCTAATGAAAAACTGTTTTTT | CASSLRGLANEKLFF
once | TRBJ1-5 | NA | TRBV10-2 | TGCGCCAGCAGTGAGCAAGGAGGGAATAACCAGCCCCAGCATTTT | CASSEQGGNNQPQHF
once | TRBJ1-1 | TRBD1 | TRBV27 | TGTGCCAGCAGTTTACTCGGGACAGGGCGCCTCCTTGGGGGGAACACTGAAGCTTTCTTT | CASSLLGTGRLLGGNTEAFF
once | TRBJ2-1 | NA | TRBV6-5 | TGTGCCAGCACCGGTTGGAGTCTTTTTGAGCAGTTCTTC | CASTGWSLFEQFF
NA | TRBJ2-4 | NA | TRBV5-4 | TGTGCCAGCAGCTTGCCGGGGAATGGTAAAAACATTCAGTACTTC | CASSLPGNGKNIQYF
NA | TRBJ1-3 | NA | TRBV18 | TGTGCCAGCTCAGAAGCAGGGGCCTCTGGAAACACCATATATTTT | CASSEAGASGNTIYF
NA | TRBJ2-2 | TRBD2 | TRBV27 | TGTGCCAGCAGTTTATACGGGGGGTCGAACACCGGGGAGCTGTTTTTT | CASSLYGGSNTGELFF
NA | TRBJ2-2 | NA | TRBV4-1 | TGCGCCAGCAGCCCTGACAATTACGGCGGGGAGCTGTTTTTT | CASSPDNYGGELFF
few | TRBJ1-1 | NA | TRBV5-5 | TGTGCCAGCAGCTTGGGCGCACCTAGAGGGACTGAAGCTTTCTTT | CASSLGAPRGTEAFF
NA | TRBJ1-2 | NA | TRBV30 | TGTGCCTGGAGTGACCTATCGGGAGGGAACAACTATGGCTACACCTTC | CAWSDLSGGNNYGYTF
NA | TRBJ1-1 | NA | TRBV18 | TGTGCCAGCTCAGATGGGGGCCGGAACACTGAAGCTTTCTTT | CASSDGGRNTEAFF
NA | TRBJ1-2 | TRBD1 | TRBV3-1/TRBV3-2 | TGTGCCAGCAGCCAAGAAGGGACAGCGACCTATGGCTACACCTTC | CASSQEGTATYGYTF
NA | TRBJ1-1 | NA | TRBV30 | TGTGCCTGGACCGGACAGACGAACACTGAAGCTTTCTTT | CAWTGQTNTEAFF
NA | TRBJ2-5 | TRBD1 | TRBV27 | TGTGCCAGCAGTTCACAGGGGGGCGGAGAGACCCAGTACTTC | CASSSQGGGETQYF
NA | TRBJ1-1 | TRBD1 | TRBV6-5 | TGTGCCAGCAGTCCCGGGACAGGCATGAACACTGAAGCTTTCTTT | CASSPGTGMNTEAFF
once | TRBJ1-1 | NA | TRBV15 | TGTGCCACCAGCAGAGATAGCGGGGGCGCGGGCCCTGAAGCTTTCTTT | CATSRDSGGAGPEAFF
NA | TRBJ1-4 | NA | TRBV5-1 | TGCGCCAGCAGCTTGGGAGCGAGGGAAAAACTGTTTTTT | CASSLGAREKLFF
NA | TRBJ1-2 | TRBD1 | TRBV6-5 | TGTGCCAGCAGTCCCAACAGGGGGCAGGGTGGCTACACCTTC | CASSPNRGQGGYTF
NA | TRBJ1-5 | NA | TRBV6-6 | TGTGCCACCAAGGACAGCCAAGATCAGCCCCAGCATTTT | CATKDSQDQPQHF
NA | TRBJ2-7 | NA | TRBV6-5 | TGTGCCAGCAGTTACTCCCAAAGGGGTCGCCACGAGCAGTACTTC | CASSYSQRGRHEQYF
NA | TRBJ1-1 | NA | TRBV3-1/TRBV3-2 | TGTGCCAGCAGCCAACGCGGGGACACTGAAGCTTTCTTT | CASSQRGDTEAFF
once | TRBJ1-5 | NA | TRBV7-8 | TGTGCCAGCAGCCCCGGAGCCGGTAGCAATCAGCCCCAGCATTTT | CASSPGAGSNQPQHF
NA | TRBJ2-1 | TRBD1 | TRBV7-8 | TGTGCCAGCAGCTTAGGTATAGGGACAGGTGGGCGGGATGAGCAGTTCTTC | CASSLGIGTGGRDEQFF
NA | TRBJ2-3 | TRBD2 | TRBV15 | TGTGCCACCAGCAGAGGGCGTCGCGGGGGAGATACGCAGTATTTT | CATSRGRRGGDTQYF
NA | TRBJ1-3 | NA | TRBV10-3 | TGTGCCATCAGTGCGGGGAAAAACACCATATATTTT | CAISAGKNTIYF
once | TRBJ2-5 | TRBD2 | TRBV29-1 | TGCAGCGTTTATTTGACTAGCTTTGAGACCCAGTACTTC | CSVYLTSFETQYF
NA | TRBJ2-5 | TRBD1 | TRBV24-1 | TGTGCCACCAGTGATTCTACAGGGGGCAGGGAGACCCAGTACTTC | CATSDSTGGRETQYF
NA | TRBJ2-1 | TRBD2 | TRBV5-1 | TGCGCCAGCAGCGGGCAGACTAGCGGGGGGGCCATGCTCGGGTCGTTCTTC | CASSGQTSGGAMLGSFF
NA | TRBJ2-1 | NA | TRBV11-2 | TGTGCCAGCAGCTTGAGACAGGCGGTTCAGGGAAATGAGCAGTTCTTC | CASSLRQAVQGNEQFF